This T cell receptor beta chain was observed in a study of blood T cell repertoires in COVID-19. The wider study: The United States, Italy and Spain were the sources of the acute and convalescent COVID-19 samples. The cDNA or gDNA used as material had been derived from T cells, B-cell-depleted T cells, or PBMCs.

This CDR3 region has 16 residues. Trimming removed 0 bases from V and 3 bases from J; junction bases left unmatched: 8. Germline CDR1 reads MNHEY; CDR2 reads SMNVEV (reference sequence). Per the original data handling: Estimation of nucleated cell counts relied on the amplification of reference gene primers. Data came from immunoSEQ multiplex PCR; TCRdb stores just in-frame clones and leaves some out. From that table come the V and J calls and clone size; the DNA was used to work out D and trimming. Among 130,000 or so clones listed, over 75% were seen once. Sample: peripheral blood. The source of this sequence is a human donor in a cohort sampled during active COVID-19. This chain uses TRBV27 with TRBJ2-7; 7 nucleotides align to TRBD2. In DNA, the CDR3 is TGTGCCAGCAGTTTATCACGTGGGGAGCGGGACTACGAGCAGTACTTC. It specifies CASSLSRGERDYEQYF.